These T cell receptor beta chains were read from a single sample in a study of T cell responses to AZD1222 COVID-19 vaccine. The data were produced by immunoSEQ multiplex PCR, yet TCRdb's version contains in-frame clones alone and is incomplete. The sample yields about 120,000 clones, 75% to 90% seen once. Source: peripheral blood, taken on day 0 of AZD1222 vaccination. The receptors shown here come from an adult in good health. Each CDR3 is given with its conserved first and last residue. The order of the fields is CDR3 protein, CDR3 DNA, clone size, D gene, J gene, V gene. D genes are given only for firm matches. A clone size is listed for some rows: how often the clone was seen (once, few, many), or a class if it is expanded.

CDR3 protein: CASSLGRSNYGYTF
CDR3 DNA: TGTGCCAGCAGTTTAGGAAGATCTAACTATGGCTACACCTTC
clone size: .
D gene: .
J gene: TRBJ1-2
V gene: TRBV28

CDR3 protein: CSGGGQGKARAFF
CDR3 DNA: TGCAGCGGTGGGGGGCAGGGAAAGGCTCGGGCTTTCTTT
clone size: .
D gene: .
J gene: TRBJ1-1
V gene: TRBV29-1

CDR3 protein: CASSMGRGRTGELFF
CDR3 DNA: TGTGCCAGTAGTATGGGAAGGGGTCGGACCGGGGAGCTGTTTTTT
clone size: .
D gene: .
J gene: TRBJ2-2
V gene: TRBV19

CDR3 protein: CASSVPGLARGPDTQYF
CDR3 DNA: TGTGCCAGCAGTGTCCCGGGACTAGCGCGGGGTCCAGATACGCAGTATTTT
clone size: .
D gene: TRBD2
J gene: TRBJ2-3
V gene: TRBV5-4

CDR3 protein: CASSETRWTEQYF
CDR3 DNA: TGTGCCAGCAGTGAAACCCGCTGGACAGAGCAGTACTTC
clone size: .
D gene: .
J gene: TRBJ2-7
V gene: TRBV6-1

CDR3 protein: CASSLFSSTSGSFLNTGELFF
CDR3 DNA: TGTGCCAGCAGTTTATTCAGTTCGACTAGCGGGAGTTTTTTGAACACCGGGGAGCTGTTTTTT
clone size: .
D gene: TRBD2
J gene: TRBJ2-2
V gene: TRBV27

CDR3 protein: CASSLVGDRDYEQYF
CDR3 DNA: TGCGCCAGCAGCTTGGTGGGTGACCGGGACTACGAGCAGTACTTC
clone size: .
D gene: .
J gene: TRBJ2-7
V gene: TRBV5-1

CDR3 protein: CAISPLLAGGYNEQFF
CDR3 DNA: TGTGCCATCAGTCCCCTACTAGCGGGAGGATATAATGAGCAGTTCTTC
clone size: once
D gene: TRBD2
J gene: TRBJ2-1
V gene: TRBV10-3

CDR3 protein: CASSGGTGARGNQPQHF
CDR3 DNA: TGTGCCAGCAGCGGCGGGACAGGGGCTCGCGGCAATCAGCCCCAGCATTTT
clone size: once
D gene: .
J gene: TRBJ1-5
V gene: TRBV21-1

CDR3 protein: CASSLGLRLGTDTQYF
CDR3 DNA: TGCGCCAGCAGCTTGGGACTCCGGCTAGGCACAGATACGCAGTATTTT
clone size: .
D gene: .
J gene: TRBJ2-3
V gene: TRBV5-1

CDR3 protein: CASTHRGQGAAEAFF
CDR3 DNA: TGTGCCAGTACTCATCGGGGACAGGGGGCCGCTGAAGCTTTCTTT
clone size: .
D gene: TRBD1
J gene: TRBJ1-1
V gene: TRBV19

CDR3 protein: CASSLSGQGFSEAFF
CDR3 DNA: TGTGCCAGCAGCTTATCGGGACAGGGGTTTAGTGAAGCTTTCTTT
clone size: .
D gene: TRBD1
J gene: TRBJ1-1
V gene: TRBV7-2

CDR3 protein: CASSFRREAYEQYF
CDR3 DNA: TGCGCCAGCAGCTTCCGGCGGGAGGCGTACGAGCAGTACTTC
clone size: .
D gene: TRBD2
J gene: TRBJ2-7
V gene: TRBV5-1

CDR3 protein: CASSRGVNDEQYF
CDR3 DNA: TGTGCCAGCAGCCGCGGGGTAAATGACGAGCAGTACTTC
clone size: .
D gene: .
J gene: TRBJ2-7
V gene: TRBV16

CDR3 protein: CASSLIQGTQYF
CDR3 DNA: TGTGCCAGCAGTCTTATACAGGGGACCCAGTACTTC
clone size: .
D gene: .
J gene: TRBJ2-5
V gene: TRBV2

CDR3 protein: CASSPRGLTYEQYF
CDR3 DNA: TGTGCCAGCAGTCCTAGGGGCCTTACCTACGAGCAGTACTTC
clone size: .
D gene: .
J gene: TRBJ2-7
V gene: TRBV6-5

CDR3 protein: CASSQFGQEQYF
CDR3 DNA: TGTGCCAGCAGTCAATTCGGACAGGAGCAGTACTTC
clone size: .
D gene: .
J gene: TRBJ2-7
V gene: TRBV27

CDR3 protein: CASSPGTGYNSPLHF
CDR3 DNA: TGTGCCAGCAGCCCCGGGACAGGGTATAATTCACCCCTCCACTTT
clone size: .
D gene: TRBD1
J gene: TRBJ1-6
V gene: TRBV5-4

CDR3 protein: CASSHSRDRAYEQYF
CDR3 DNA: TGTGCCAGCAGCCATTCCAGGGACAGGGCCTACGAGCAGTACTTC
clone size: .
D gene: TRBD1
J gene: TRBJ2-7
V gene: TRBV11-1

CDR3 protein: CASSEAGGEDEKLFF
CDR3 DNA: TGTGCCAGCAGTGAAGCAGGGGGCGAGGACGAAAAACTGTTTTTT
clone size: .
D gene: TRBD1
J gene: TRBJ1-4
V gene: TRBV6-1

CDR3 protein: CASSQESREGGEQYF
CDR3 DNA: TGCGCCAGCAGCCAAGAGTCGCGGGAGGGTGGAGAGCAGTACTTC
clone size: .
D gene: TRBD2
J gene: TRBJ2-7
V gene: TRBV4-3

CDR3 protein: CASSRTPDSPYQETQYF
CDR3 DNA: TGTGCCAGTAGCCGAACCCCGGACAGCCCGTACCAAGAGACCCAGTACTTC
clone size: .
D gene: .
J gene: TRBJ2-5
V gene: TRBV19

CDR3 protein: CATSRDRVAGQPQHF
CDR3 DNA: TGTGCCACCAGCAGAGATCGGGTAGCAGGGCAGCCCCAGCATTTT
clone size: once
D gene: .
J gene: TRBJ1-5
V gene: TRBV15

CDR3 protein: CASSLGRARETQYF
CDR3 DNA: TGCGCCAGCAGCTTGGGGCGAGCGCGGGAGACCCAGTACTTC
clone size: once
D gene: .
J gene: TRBJ2-5
V gene: TRBV5-1

CDR3 protein: CASSPPGGGNNEQFF
CDR3 DNA: TGTGCCAGCAGCCCCCCAGGGGGAGGGAACAATGAGCAGTTCTTC
clone size: .
D gene: .
J gene: TRBJ2-1
V gene: TRBV7-3

CDR3 protein: CASSTQAFISRGNEQFF
CDR3 DNA: TGTGCCAGTAGTACCCAGGCGTTCATCTCGCGGGGCAATGAGCAGTTCTTC
clone size: .
D gene: .
J gene: TRBJ2-1
V gene: TRBV19

CDR3 protein: CASSTTDRPTEAFF
CDR3 DNA: TGTGCCAGCAGTACGACGGACAGGCCCACTGAAGCTTTCTTT
clone size: once
D gene: TRBD1
J gene: TRBJ1-1
V gene: TRBV6-2/TRBV6-3

CDR3 protein: CASSSKTGWYEQYF
CDR3 DNA: TGTGCCAGCAGCTCAAAGACAGGGTGGTACGAGCAGTACTTC
clone size: few
D gene: TRBD1
J gene: TRBJ2-7
V gene: TRBV7-9

CDR3 protein: CASSYSGGTTRTEAFF
CDR3 DNA: TGTGCCAGCAGTTACTCGGGTGGGACGACGCGGACTGAAGCTTTCTTT
clone size: .
D gene: .
J gene: TRBJ1-1
V gene: TRBV6-2/TRBV6-3

CDR3 protein: CASSPWIAGAANTGELFF
CDR3 DNA: TGTGCCAGCTCACCATGGATAGCGGGGGCCGCGAACACCGGGGAGCTGTTTTTT
clone size: .
D gene: TRBD2
J gene: TRBJ2-2
V gene: TRBV18

CDR3 protein: CASFRGNQETQYF
CDR3 DNA: TGTGCCAGCTTCAGGGGGAACCAAGAGACCCAGTACTTC
clone size: .
D gene: TRBD1
J gene: TRBJ2-5
V gene: TRBV12-3/TRBV12-4